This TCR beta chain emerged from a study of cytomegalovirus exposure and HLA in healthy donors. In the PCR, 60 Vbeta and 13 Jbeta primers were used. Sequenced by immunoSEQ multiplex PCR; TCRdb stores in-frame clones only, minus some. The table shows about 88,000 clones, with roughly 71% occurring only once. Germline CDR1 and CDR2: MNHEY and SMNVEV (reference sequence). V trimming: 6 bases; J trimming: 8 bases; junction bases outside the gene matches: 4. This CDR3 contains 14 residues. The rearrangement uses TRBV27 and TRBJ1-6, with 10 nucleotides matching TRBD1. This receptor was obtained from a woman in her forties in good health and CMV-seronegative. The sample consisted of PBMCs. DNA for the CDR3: TGTGCCAGCAGGCAAGACAGGGGGCATTCACCCCTCCACTTT. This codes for CASRQDRGHSPLHF.